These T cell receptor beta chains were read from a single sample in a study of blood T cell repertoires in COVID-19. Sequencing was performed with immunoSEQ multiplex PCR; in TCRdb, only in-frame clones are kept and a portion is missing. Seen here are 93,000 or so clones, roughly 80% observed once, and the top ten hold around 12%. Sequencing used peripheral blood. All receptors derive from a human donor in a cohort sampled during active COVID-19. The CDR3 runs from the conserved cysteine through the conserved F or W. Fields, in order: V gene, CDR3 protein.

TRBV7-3	CASSLRGTPSTDTQYF
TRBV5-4	CASSFGQTGELFF
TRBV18	CASSPTPLAGGVDTQYF
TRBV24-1	CATSDSIGAGEQYF
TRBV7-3	CASSPVGGDPYGYTF
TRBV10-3	CAISVTSDTQYF
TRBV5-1	CASGQGVNEQYF
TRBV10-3	CAITTDPDRISYGYTF
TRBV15	CATSYGQGRGYTF
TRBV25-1	CASRTGPGYGYTF
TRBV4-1	CAVRLSTDTQYF
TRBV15	CATSREGRGLNEQFF
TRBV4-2	CASSQVDVGTGELFF
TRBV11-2	CASSPGRGPAFF
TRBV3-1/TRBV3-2	CASSPRQGRQPQHF
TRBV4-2	CASSHTFWRGQSTDTQYF
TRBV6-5	CASSTTGRGANVLTF
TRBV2	CASLQGINSPLHF
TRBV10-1	CASSESGVQRSPLHF
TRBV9	CASSGGGSYNSPLHF
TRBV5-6	CASSWTSLTDTQYF
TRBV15	CATSRDSYGTTTSYEQYF
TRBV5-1	CASSPLTSGGNTDTQYF
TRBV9	CASSRGRVGNTIYF
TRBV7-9	CASSLERVGYGYTF
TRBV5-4	CASTLGEGFTEAFF
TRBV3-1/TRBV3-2	CASSQRTNNYGYTF
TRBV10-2	CASGLTSGGALEQYF
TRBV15	CATSTGTEALNIQYF
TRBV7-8	CASSTGQDWAGELFF
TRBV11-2	CASSLGPYGYTF
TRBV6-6	CASRRTGGDQPQHF
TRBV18	CASSREESNYGYTF